What follows are 2 T cell receptor beta chains derived from one specimen sequenced in a study of T cell therapy after organ transplantation. Sequencing was performed with immunoSEQ multiplex PCR; in TCRdb, only in-frame clones are kept and a portion is missing. The sample carries about 48,000 clones, approximately 94% recorded once. Their antigens remain unidentified. The sample in question was CD8+ T cells from blood, obtained before autologous CMV-specific T cell therapy. Receptors originate from a human patient who had received a solid organ transplant and had CMV disease.

This chain connects TRBV5-6 to TRBJ2-7; D is tentatively TRBD1 or TRBD2 (6 bases each). The germline CDR1 and CDR2 sequences are SGHDT and YYEEEE. Trimming removed 4 bases at V and 2 bases at J, with 13 bases between. This CDR3 comprises 14 residues. CDR3 in amino acids: CASSPEGEAYEQYF. The CDR3 bases are TGTGCCAGCAGCCCGGAGGGGGAGGCCTACGAGCAGTACTTC.

The gene calls are TRBV6-5 and TRBJ2-5; 7 bases map to TRBD1. J was trimmed by 1 base and V by 5 bases; bases with no gene match: 7. The germline V gene has CDR1 MNHEY and CDR2 SVGAGI. The CDR3 contains 15 residues. DNA of the CDR3: TGTGCCAGCAGTAGGGGGACAGCTATCCAAGAGACCCAGTACTTC. This translates into CASSRGTAIQETQYF.